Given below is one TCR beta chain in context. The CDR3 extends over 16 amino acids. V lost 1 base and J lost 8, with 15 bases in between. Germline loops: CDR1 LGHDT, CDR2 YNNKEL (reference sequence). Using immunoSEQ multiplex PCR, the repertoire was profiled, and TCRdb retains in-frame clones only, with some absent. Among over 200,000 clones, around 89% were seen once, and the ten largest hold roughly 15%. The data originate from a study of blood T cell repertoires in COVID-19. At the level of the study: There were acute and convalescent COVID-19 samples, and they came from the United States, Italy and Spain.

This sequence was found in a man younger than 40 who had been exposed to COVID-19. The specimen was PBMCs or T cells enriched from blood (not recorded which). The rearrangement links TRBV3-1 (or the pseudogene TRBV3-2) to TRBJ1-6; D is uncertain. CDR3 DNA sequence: TGTGCCAGCAGCCAAGGATTGAGAGGGTTCCATTCACCCCTCCACTTT. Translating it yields CASSQGLRGFHSPLHF.